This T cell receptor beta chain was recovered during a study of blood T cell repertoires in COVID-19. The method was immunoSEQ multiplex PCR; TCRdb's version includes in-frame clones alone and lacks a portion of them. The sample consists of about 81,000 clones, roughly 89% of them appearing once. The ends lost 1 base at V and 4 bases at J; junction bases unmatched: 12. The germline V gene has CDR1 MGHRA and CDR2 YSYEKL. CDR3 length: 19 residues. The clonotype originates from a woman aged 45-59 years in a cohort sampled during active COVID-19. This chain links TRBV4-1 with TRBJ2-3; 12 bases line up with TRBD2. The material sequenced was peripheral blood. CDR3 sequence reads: CASSQVGLAGKATPDTQYF. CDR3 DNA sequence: TGCGCCAGCAGCCAAGTTGGACTAGCGGGGAAAGCAACTCCAGATACGCAGTATTTT.